The 23 T cell receptor beta chains below all came from one sample that was sequenced in a study of neurological immune-mediated disorders. The sample's time point: longitudinal time-point 3. Each CDR3 protein is one row after TCRdb ran MiXCR on the 5' RACE reads. Of roughly 50,000 distinct CDR3 sequences listed, roughly an eighth are singletons. The sequencing input was PBMCs. The receptors here all came from a male donor with HTLV-1-associated myelopathy (HAM/TSP).

Turning to this clonotype: A single base separates this from a much larger clone, so it may be a read error. The V call is TRBV12-3 or TRBV12-4, the J call TRBJ1-5; a possible D gene is TRBD1 (5 bases). Near its end, the DNA agrees better with TRBJ2-3, so the J call may be wrong. This CDR3 has 16 amino acids. The CDR3 bases are TGTGCCAGCAGAACAGGTCCGTCGAATAGCAATCAGCCCCAGTATTTT. Amino acids: CASRTGPSNSNQPQYF.

On this clonotype itself: A clone one base away is much larger, so this may be a read error. The CDR3, as DNA: TGTGCCAGCAGCTATTCTAGTTGGGGGACGCAGTTCTTC. This encodes CASSYSSWGTQFF. The chain combines TRBV7-9 with TRBJ2-1; D is perhaps TRBD1 or TRBD2 (5 bases each). V shed 4 bases and J shed 12 bases, with 16 bases lying between them. The CDR3 sequence is 13 residues long. The germline CDR1 and CDR2 sequences are SEHNR and FQNEAQ (reference sequence).

The gene calls are TRBV20-1 and TRBJ2-7, with D perhaps matching TRBD2 (6 bases). The length of the CDR3 is 13 residues. V was trimmed by 6 bases and J by 5 bases, leaving 17 bases between them. Germline V gene lookup returns CDR1 DFQATT and CDR2 SNEGSKA (reference sequence). The CDR3 nucleotides are TGCAGTGCACTGGACTATAGCTCAGACGAGCAGTACTTC. This sequence encodes CSALDYSSDEQYF.

At least ten counts were recorded for this clonotype. The chain couples TRBV7-3 to TRBJ1-1; 7 nucleotides agree with TRBD1. V lost 5 bases and J lost 5; bases outside the gene matches: 2. Germline V lookup: CDR1 SGHTA, CDR2 FQGTGA. The length of the CDR3 is 12 residues. The CDR3 coding sequence is TGTGCCAGCAGCGCGACAGGGACTGAAGCTTTCTTT. Translation gives CASSATGTEAFF.

This clonotype was recorded many times. The chain couples TRBV6-1 to TRBJ1-2; 9 positions agree with TRBD1. CDR1 and CDR2 from the germline V gene are MNHNS and SASEGT. Losses at the gene ends were 0 bases for V and 7 bases for J; bases not matched to a gene: 9. The CDR3 covers 16 residues. The CDR3 DNA reads TGTGCCAGCAGTGAAGCGGGGACAGGGTACCGCCTTGGCTACACCTTC. Its translation: CASSEAGTGYRLGYTF.

The table lists this clonotype with many counts. The chain carries TRBV5-1 and TRBJ2-1; a weak D match, TRBD2 (6 bases). With 5 bases removed from V and 8 bases from J, the gap between germline ends came to 17 bases. The CDR3 sequence is 14 residues long. Per the germline V gene, CDR1 is SGHRS and CDR2 is YFSETQ. This CDR3 reads CASRQRVAYDEQFF. The DNA of the CDR3 is TGCGCCAGCAGGCAGCGGGTAGCTTACGATGAGCAGTTCTTC.

This clonotype showed up many times. J is TRBJ2-3 and V is TRBV27, with no clear D. The CDR3 spans 12 residues. Germline values: CDR1 MNHEY, CDR2 SMNVEV (reference sequence). Here the CDR3 reads CACRVGTDTQYF. The CDR3 nucleotides are TGTGCTTGCCGGGTAGGCACAGATACGCAGTATTTT.

This clonotype was counted many times. The V gene is TRBV7-9, the J gene TRBJ2-7; the match to TRBD1 covers 8 bases. With V trimmed by 3 bases and J by 6 bases, 4 bases remained unmatched. Per the germline V gene, CDR1 is SEHNR and CDR2 is FQNEAQ (reference sequence). The CDR3 loop spans 13 amino acids. The CDR3 loop reads CASSLGQVAEQYF. CDR3 nucleotides: TGTGCCAGCAGCTTGGGACAGGTGGCCGAGCAGTACTTC.

By its share, this clonotype is medium-sized. V usage is TRBV15 and J usage is TRBJ1-1, with unresolved D. This CDR3 spans 12 amino acids. V shed 5 bases and J shed 4 bases, with 8 bases lying between them. Germline CDR1 is LNHNV and CDR2 is YYDKDF (reference sequence). The CDR3 sequence is CATSPSGTEAFF. The CDR3, as DNA: TGTGCCACCAGCCCCTCGGGCACTGAAGCTTTCTTT.

This clonotype has only one observation. Mismatch with germline at one junction end may stem from a read error. The chain employs TRBV20-1 and TRBJ1-3; D is unresolved. Per the germline V gene, CDR1 is DFQATT and CDR2 is SNEGSKA (reference sequence). There are 17 residues in the CDR3. CDR3 residues: CSARPLQFLQSGNTIYF. CDR3 coding DNA: TGCAGTGCTAGACCCCTTCAGTTTTTACAGAGCGGAAACACCATATACTTT.

The table lists this clonotype with many counts. This chain links TRBV4-1 with TRBJ2-1; perhaps D is TRBD1 or TRBD2 (5 bases each). Germline-derived CDR1 and CDR2 are MGHRA and YSYEKL. The CDR3 contains 15 residues. Trimming removed 2 bases at V and 4 bases at J, with 12 bases between. CDR3 amino acids: CASSQSRDVYNEQFF. As DNA, the CDR3 is TGCGCCAGCAGCCAATCCCGGGACGTATACAATGAGCAGTTCTTC.

The genes are TRBV18 and TRBJ2-3, with D unresolved. Trimming stripped 0 bases from V and 0 bases from J, with 7 bases between. There are 15 residues in the CDR3. Germline-derived CDR1 and CDR2 are KGHSH and LQKENI. CDR3 in DNA: TGTGCCAGCTCACCACCGCCCACCAGCACAGATACGCAGTATTTT. This translates into CASSPPPTSTDTQYF. Combining the CDR3 with reference TRBV18 and TRBJ2-3 gives the whole variable domain NAGVMQNPRHLVRRRGQEARLRCSPMKGHSHVYWYRQLPEEGLKFMVYLQKENIIDESGMPKERFSAEFPKEGPSILRIQQVVRGDSAAYFCASSPPPTSTDTQYFGPGTRLTVL.

The chain couples TRBV12-3 or TRBV12-4 to TRBJ2-4; D uncertain. Trimming took 5 bases from V and 2 from J, leaving 13 bases between them. The CDR3 is made up of 15 amino acids. CDR3 sequence reads: CASSPLLASKNIQYF. CDR3 DNA: TGTGCCAGCAGTCCCCTACTTGCGTCCAAAAACATTCAGTACTTC.

The sample holds many counts of this clonotype. The chain couples TRBV20-1 to TRBJ1-5, with D perhaps TRBD1 (6 bases). Germline CDR1 DFQATT, CDR2 SNEGSKA (reference sequence). V lost 5 bases and J lost 6, with 11 bases in between. The CDR3 is made up of 12 amino acids. CDR3 DNA: TGCAGTGCTGCTACAGGGAGTCAGCCCCAGCATTTT. Residues: CSAATGSQPQHF.

This clonotype was observed many times. The CDR3 here is CASTLSRTSDSTDTQYF. CDR3 in DNA: TGCGCCAGCACCCTCTCAAGGACTAGCGATAGCACAGATACGCAGTATTTT. The V and J genes are TRBV5-1 and TRBJ2-3, with 9 bases lining up with TRBD2. CDR1 and CDR2 from the germline V gene are SGHRS and YFSETQ. Trimming removed 6 bases from V and 0 bases from J; junction bases left unmatched: 11. CDR3 length: 17 residues.

CDR3 sequence: CACRQGASQETQYF. In DNA form, the CDR3 reads TGCGCCTGTAGACAGGGGGCCTCCCAAGAGACCCAGTACTTC. The chain combines TRBV5-1 with TRBJ2-5; 10 bases match TRBD1. This CDR3 contains 14 residues. V shed 10 bases and J 1 base; nucleotides not matched to a gene: 7. CDR1 is SGHRS and CDR2 is YFSETQ in the germline V gene.

This clonotype was observed at least ten times. The CDR3 loop reads CASSVGDGSSYEQYF. The CDR3 DNA reads TGTGCCAGCAGCGTAGGAGATGGCAGCTCCTACGAGCAGTACTTC. The V and J genes are TRBV9 and TRBJ2-7; the D is unclear. V was cut by 0 bases and J by 0 bases, with 10 bases left in between. From germline, CDR1 is SGDLS and CDR2 YYNGEE. This CDR3 has 15 amino acids. The full variable domain, completed using reference TRBV9 and TRBJ2-7, is DSGVTQTPKHLITATGQRVTLRCSPRSGDLSVYWYQQSLDQGLQFLIQYYNGEERAKGNILERFSAQQFPDLHSELNLSSLELGDSALYFCASSVGDGSSYEQYFGPGTRLTVT.

This clonotype was seen many times. V gene TRBV20-1 combines with J gene TRBJ2-7; 10 bases match TRBD1. Germline V gene sequence: CDR1 DFQATT, CDR2 SNEGSKA (reference sequence). The CDR3 contains 13 residues. V dropped 5 bases and J dropped 5; count of bases not matched to a gene: 6. The CDR3 bases are TGCAGTGCTCCCGGGACAGGGGTAAACGAGCAGTACTTC. Protein product: CSAPGTGVNEQYF.

This clonotype was detected many times. V gene TRBV20-1 combines with J gene TRBJ1-1; D remains unclear. Trimming removed 6 bases at V and 7 bases at J, with 15 bases between. Per the germline V gene, CDR1 is DFQATT and CDR2 is SNEGSKA (reference sequence). There are 12 residues in the CDR3. The CDR3 region is CSATDQAIEAFF. The DNA for the CDR3 is TGCAGTGCAACCGACCAAGCGATTGAAGCTTTCTTT.

A word on this clonotype: A much larger clone lies a single base off, so this may be a read error. The chain carries TRBV6-6 and TRBJ1-1; possible D gene TRBD1, 5 bases. CDR1 and CDR2 from the germline V gene are MNHNY and SVGAGI (reference sequence). The CDR3 runs 12 residues. The CDR3 protein is CANSYGGGGAFF. The CDR3 coding sequence is TGTGCCAACAGTTACGGTGGGGGGGGAGCTTTCTTT.

There are many counts of this clonotype. CDR3 nucleotide sequence: TGTGCCAGCAGCTTACCTGTCGGGGCGGGGAATGAGCAGTTCTTC. Translated, it gives CASSLPVGAGNEQFF. This rearrangement joins TRBV7-2 to TRBJ2-1, with a weak D call TRBD2 (6 bases). The V end was cut by 2 bases, the J end by 7 bases, with 15 bases between. Per germline, CDR1 SGHTA and CDR2 FQGNSA. The CDR3 loop spans 15 amino acids.

This clonotype occurred many times. Here the CDR3 DNA reads TGCGCCAGCAGTCGACAGGGTTCCTACGAGCAGTACTTC. This encodes CASSRQGSYEQYF. The genes are TRBV5-1 and TRBJ2-7; 7 bases align to TRBD1. Germline trimming cut 5 bases from V and 1 base from J; bases unmatched to any gene: 3. Germline assignment: CDR1 SGHRS and CDR2 YFSETQ. The CDR3 runs to 13 residues.

This clonotype was detected only a few times. The chain combines TRBV4-3 with TRBJ1-4; tentatively, D is TRBD1 (6 bases). V lost 0 bases, J lost 10 bases, and 15 bases lay in between. Germline V CDR1 and CDR2: LGHNA, YSLEER. The CDR3 contains 15 residues. The CDR3 loop reads CASSQERGGSAKLFF. The CDR3 coding sequence is TGCGCCAGCAGCCAAGAGAGAGGGGGGTCAGCAAAACTGTTTTTT.